The T cell receptor (beta chain) described here comes from a study of Ad26.COV2.S vaccination and SARS-CoV-2 variants (TCRdb year 2021). About the investigation overall: Vaccine-arm donors came from COV1001, a multicentre, randomized, double-blind, placebo-controlled phase I-IIa trial of Ad26.COV2.S in healthy adults. Participants in the trial were split at random into five groups of five each, receiving low-dose or high-dose Ad26.COV2.S once or twice, or else placebo on both occasions. TCRbeta repertoire sequencing served as the tool for gauging how specific and how broad the SARS-CoV-2-reactive T cell receptors were following Ad26.COV2.S vaccination. A total of approximately 30 samples were included in the TCR-sequenced set, comprising roughly 20 Ad26.COV2.S vaccine recipients, 5 placebo recipients and 8 SARS-CoV-2 convalescent individuals. Ad26.COV2.S was given intramuscularly at 5x10^10 or 1x10^11 viral particles, as a single shot or as two shots 56 days apart. Investigators did not know the trial group allocation while performing experiments and assessing outcomes.

Overall results and qualifications from the work: Substantial breadth of spike-specific CD8+ and CD4+ T cell responses was reported after vaccination. Spike-specific TCR breadth was higher in Ad26.COV2.S recipients than in placebo recipients (P = 0.0014). The authors noted that the TCR breadth and depth analyses may have underestimated total T cell responses. Comparing responses between vaccine doses or regimens was not something the study was powered to do. Vaccine and placebo recipients had similar non-spike TCR breadth, a finding consistent with the vaccine containing only spike.

In regard to this clone: Its binding antigen is unknown. Base quality data are lacking; no much larger clone is found one base away.

The meaning of the sample's treatment or condition label: some 19 received Ad26.COV2.S at low or high dose, single or two shots; about 5 received placebo; per-sample allocation not given. For vaccine and placebo recipients, repertoires were sequenced using samples collected on day 63 after the first injection. Between 29 July and 7 August 2020, Cohort 1b enrolled fewer than 30 adults aged 18-55 years at one site in Boston, USA. Ad26.COV2.S was a replication-incompetent adenovirus type 26 vector expressing a prefusion-stabilized SARS-CoV-2 spike protein from the original Wuhan strain. The CDR3 starts with the cysteine, ends with the phenylalanine, and has 13 residues. The CDR3 DNA has 39 bases and is translated from base 1. Compared with germline, V lacks 6 bases and J lacks 5 bases; bases without a gene match: 5. The CDR1 and CDR2 encoded by the germline V gene are SNHLY and FYNNEI. The immunoSEQ Assay was used to sequence TCRbeta CDR3 regions. After extraction, genomic DNA underwent amplification by bias-controlled multiplex PCR, followed by high-throughput sequencing. The study's processing was this. Collapsing and filtering of sequences were performed to quantify the absolute abundance of each unique TCRbeta CDR3 region. T cell fraction was estimated by normalizing TCRbeta template counts to usable DNA, which was measured by amplifying reference genes present in all nucleated cells. Repertoire TCRs were annotated as SARS-CoV-2-specific when V gene, CDR3 amino acid sequence and J gene were exactly matched to a known reactive TCR set. The reference SARS-CoV-2 TCR set was obtained from MIRA and was filtered for enrichment in COVID-19-positive ImmuneCODE repertoires, whereby public or cross-reactive TCRs were removed. Using the MIRA antigens, annotated TCRs were further analysed by specific ORF or by position within an ORF. Depth was the summed frequency of annotated unique rearrangements, while breadth was defined as annotated unique rearrangements over total unique productive rearrangements. TCR breadth was compared between groups using two-sided Wilcoxon rank-sum tests. TCRdb took this table from immuneACCESS and kept in-frame rearrangements with V and J called. Such tables lack part of the clones; where checked against another copy, unresolved V genes explain under half of the gap, and the rest is unexplained. D and trimming were read from the DNA, whereas the V and J calls and clone size are those reported in that table. The sample table records hundreds of thousands of clones; around 84% of these occur just once. The top ten constitute about 3.3% of the sample.

The specimen was peripheral blood, collected in a trial of Ad26.COV2.S vaccine versus placebo. The sequence came from a person between 18 and 59 years old who received the Ad26.COV2.S COVID-19 vaccine or a placebo. The chain was built from TRBV2 and TRBJ2-3; TRBD1 lines up with 7 middle nucleotides. The CDR3: CASRRDREDTQYF. The DNA sequence reads TGTGCCAGCAGGCGCGACAGGGAAGATACGCAGTATTTT.